This T cell receptor (beta chain) was retrieved from a study of blood T cell repertoires in COVID-19. Study-level background: Acute and convalescent COVID-19 specimens originated in the United States, Italy and Spain. The cDNA or gDNA used as material had been derived from T cells, B-cell-depleted T cells, or PBMCs.

Those who participated ranged in age from roughly 18 to 95 years and resided in about two dozen US areas. Clinical history as reported by participants underpinned cohort assignment. The CDR3 totals 16 residues. Germline V gene lookup returns CDR1 SGHKS and CDR2 YYEKEE (reference sequence). V was trimmed by 2 bases and J by 1 base, leaving 16 bases between them. Here immunoSEQ multiplex PCR was the method, and the copy in TCRdb shows in-frame clones only, minus some. The table records about 250,000 clones, over 75% of them present only once. The TCR originated in a man between 18 and 35 years old who had recovered from COVID-19. The genes are TRBV5-5 and TRBJ2-7; no reliable D call. The sequenced material came from PBMCs or T cells enriched from blood (not recorded which). CDR3 nucleotides: TGTGCCAGCAGCTTTTCAAACTCCCGTGGTTCCTACGAGCAGTACTTC. This gives the protein CASSFSNSRGSYEQYF.